These 15 T cell receptor beta chains originate from one sample sequenced in a study of radiation and T cells in renal cell carcinoma. Time point noted: baseline pretreatment blood. Treatment defined: 15 Gy SBRT to primary tumor, nephrectomy 4 weeks later. The protocol was immunoSEQ multiplex PCR, while the TCRdb copy is restricted to in-frame clones and leaves out a portion. This table has some 150,000 clones, about 88% appearing once. This specimen was blood, taken from a patient whose treatment included radiotherapy and nephrectomy. Receptors originate from a woman between 50 and 59 years old with renal cell carcinoma.

The chain recombines TRBV6-4 with TRBJ2-7, with TRBD2 matching over 8 bases. CDR1 and CDR2 from the germline V gene are MRHNA and SNTAGT. The CDR3 is 14 residues long. Trimming removed 3 bases from V and 1 base from J; junction bases left unmatched: 2. CDR3 amino acids: CASSESGGSYEQYF. The CDR3 bases are TGTGCCAGCAGTGAAAGCGGGGGTTCCTACGAGCAGTACTTC.

The gene calls are TRBV9 and TRBJ2-7; D tentatively reads TRBD1 or TRBD2 (5 bases each). Deletions cut 0 bases from V and 2 bases from J, with 15 bases between. Germline V lookup: CDR1 SGDLS, CDR2 YYNGEE. The CDR3 spans 16 residues. CDR3 bases: TGTGCCAGCAGCGTAGGTCCAGGGACGGAAACCTACGAGCAGTACTTC. This sequence encodes CASSVGPGTETYEQYF.

The chain couples TRBV9 to TRBJ1-1; D not resolved. Trimming took 1 base from V and 6 from J, leaving 10 bases between them. Germline V lookup: CDR1 SGDLS, CDR2 YYNGEE. The CDR3 has 13 amino acids. In DNA, the CDR3 is TGTGCCAGCAGCGTAAAGGGAGGATCTGAAGCTTTCTTT. This sequence encodes CASSVKGGSEAFF.

This clone was recorded a few times. This chain uses TRBV2 with TRBJ2-1, with D possibly being TRBD1 (6 bases). This CDR3 contains 16 residues. The V end was cut by 4 bases, the J end by 6 bases, with 19 bases between. Per the germline V gene, CDR1 is SNHLY and CDR2 is FYNNEI. In DNA, the CDR3 is TGTGCCAGCAGTGGGGGGCCCTCCCGAGTCATCAATGAGCAGTTCTTC. This sequence encodes CASSGGPSRVINEQFF.

The rearrangement joins TRBV25-1 to TRBJ2-1; 11 nucleotides line up with TRBD2. With V trimmed by 4 bases and J by 1 base, 3 bases remained unmatched. Germline CDR1 MGHDK, CDR2 SYGVNS. The CDR3 consists of 16 residues. CDR3 in DNA: TGTGCCAGCAGTGGACTAGCGGGGTCTTCCTACAATGAGCAGTTCTTC. Its protein product is CASSGLAGSSYNEQFF.

This clone was observed a single time. The gene calls are TRBV15 and TRBJ2-2; 9 bases line up with TRBD1. Germline V gene data show CDR1 as LNHNV and CDR2 as YYDKDF (reference sequence). J was trimmed by 6 bases and V by 5 bases; bases with no gene match: 10. The CDR3 is 16 amino acids. This CDR3 is CATSGTTGGSAGELFF. CDR3 DNA: TGTGCCACCAGCGGAACCACAGGGGGCTCGGCCGGGGAGCTGTTTTTT. The variable domain in full, with the rest retrieved from reference TRBV15 and TRBJ2-2, is DAMVIQNPRYQVTQFGKPVTLSCSQTLNHNVMYWYQQKSSQAPKLLFHYYDKDFNNEADTPDNFQSRRPNTSFCFLDIRSPGLGDTAMYLCATSGTTGGSAGELFFGEGSRLTVL.

The J gene is TRBJ2-7, the V gene TRBV10-3; 7 nucleotides match TRBD1. Germline CDR1 is ENHRY and CDR2 is SYGVKD. This CDR3 is 14 amino acids long. Germline trimming cut 7 bases from V and 3 bases from J; bases unmatched to any gene: 9. The CDR3 coding sequence is TGTGCCATCACCCCAGAAGGGGACAGCTACGAGCAGTACTTC. It is translated as CAITPEGDSYEQYF.

This clone has a handful of counts. The chain recombines TRBV25-1 with TRBJ1-1, with 9 positions matching TRBD1. After removal of 3 bases from V and 10 bases from J, the junction contained 9 bases not matched to a gene. The germline CDR1 and CDR2 sequences are MGHDK and SYGVNS. This CDR3 spans 14 amino acids. The CDR3 DNA is TGTGCCAGCAGTGATCTCCGGGACAGGGTTGGAGCTTTCTTT. The encoded protein is CASSDLRDRVGAFF.

The chain has TRBV19 and TRBJ1-2; 8 bases are a match to TRBD1. This CDR3 spans 14 amino acids. Germline CDR1 is LNHDA and CDR2 is SQIVND (reference sequence). V dropped 7 bases and J dropped 4; count of bases not matched to a gene: 8. As DNA, the CDR3 is TGTGCCAGTACCCTGACAGGGGAAGGCTATGGCTACACCTTC. Residues: CASTLTGEGYGYTF.

The chain combines TRBV28 with TRBJ2-7; D not certain. This CDR3 contains 15 residues. Germline V lookup: CDR1 MDHEN, CDR2 SYDVKM. V lost 4 bases and J lost 3, with 16 bases in between. The CDR3 reads CASSSYDGPDYEQYF. Written as DNA, the CDR3 is TGTGCCAGCAGTTCCTATGACGGACCGGACTACGAGCAGTACTTC.

The rearrangement joins TRBV25-1 to TRBJ1-2, with D maybe TRBD1 (5 bases). Germline CDR1 MGHDK, CDR2 SYGVNS. Trimming shortened V by 2 bases and J by 0 bases, and 10 bases separated the two germline ends. The length of the CDR3 is 15 residues. The CDR3 region has the DNA TGTGCCAGCAGTGAAGAAGGGGTAGCTAACTATGGCTACACCTTC. It translates to CASSEEGVANYGYTF.

This clone has a single count. V gene TRBV13 combines with J gene TRBJ1-1, with TRBD1 as a possible D gene (5 bases). CDR1 is PRHDT, CDR2 FYEKMQ, per germline (reference sequence). The CDR3 totals 15 residues. The V gene lost 1 base and the J gene lost 1 base, with 10 bases spanning the gap. The CDR3 reads CASSLALQGNTEAFF. For the CDR3, the DNA is TGTGCCAGCAGCTTAGCTCTCCAGGGGAACACTGAAGCTTTCTTT.

CDR3 nucleotides: TGCGCCAGCAGCTACGGGGTTGGAGAGACCCAGTACTTC. Amino acid sequence: CASSYGVGETQYF. This chain joins TRBV5-1 and TRBJ2-5; TRBD2 might be the D (5 bases). Germline CDR1 reads SGHRS; CDR2 reads YFSETQ. V lost 3 bases to trimming and J lost 4 bases, with 10 bases between them. CDR3 length: 13 amino acids.

This clone was observed a single time. The chain is built from TRBV9 and TRBJ1-2, with a tentative D call TRBD1 (5 bases). The length of the CDR3 is 15 residues. CDR1 SGDLS and CDR2 YYNGEE come from the germline V gene. V lost 0 bases to trimming and J lost 4 bases, with 13 bases between them. The CDR3 reads CASSVATRAGYGYTF. In DNA, the CDR3 is TGTGCCAGCAGCGTAGCTACCAGGGCTGGCTATGGCTACACCTTC.

This chain connects TRBV7-6 to TRBJ2-7, with 12 bases identical to TRBD1. CDR1 and CDR2 from the germline V gene are SGHVS and FNYEAQ. V lost 4 bases and J lost 5; bases outside the gene matches: 3. This CDR3 is built from 14 residues. The CDR3 DNA reads TGTGCCAGCAGCTCCGGGACAGGGGGCCACGAGCAGTACTTC. Its protein product is CASSSGTGGHEQYF.